This T cell receptor beta chain emerged from a study of blood T cell repertoires in COVID-19. Turning to the study itself: Acute-phase and convalescent COVID-19 samples originated in the United States, Italy and Spain.

Per the original methods: The authors estimated nucleated cell counts from reference gene primer amplification. TCRdb's copy holds only in-frame clones and misses some; the assay was immunoSEQ multiplex PCR. For V, J and clone size, that table is used; D and trimming come from the DNA. Of about 310,000 clones in the sample, roughly 84% are singletons; the top ten hold 1%. V was pared by 1 base and J by 1 base, with 10 bases between. This CDR3 is built from 16 residues. CDR1 and CDR2 (germline): LGHNA, YNFKEQ. The sample comprised peripheral blood. The receptor was isolated from a man aged 50-60 years with active or convalescent COVID-19. The genes are TRBV4-2 and TRBJ1-4; possibly TRBD1 for D (6 bases). The CDR3 sequence: CASSQGTGRTNEKLFF. The CDR3 nucleotides are TGTGCCAGCAGCCAAGGCACAGGGCGAACTAATGAAAAACTGTTTTTT.